Listed here is a single T cell receptor beta chain. Its antigen is undetermined. By quantitative 5'-RACE with molecular barcodes, the TCR beta libraries were made. TCRdb analysed the 5' RACE reads with MiXCR anew, one entry per CDR3 protein. The sample includes about 800,000 distinct CDR3 sequences, 12% of them seen just once. This sample is part of a study of CD8 T cells in ankylosing spondylitis. Study outcomes and limitations: Seemingly characteristic of ankylosing spondylitis blood was a TCR beta motif consisting of under ten highly homologous variants. Disease-linked clones reportedly showed significant enrichment in matched ankylosing spondylitis synovial fluid.

Trimming took 5 bases from V and 4 from J; bases not matched to a gene: 10. Germline CDR1 DFQATT, CDR2 SNEGSKA (reference sequence). The CDR3 runs 15 residues. The clonotype comes from a male donor with ankylosing spondylitis. V gene TRBV20-1 combines with J gene TRBJ2-7; 11 bases line up with TRBD1. Sequencing used blood, either unsorted or a sorted T cell fraction (not recorded which). In nucleotides, the CDR3 is TGCAGTGCTGGGGACAGGGGGGCTTCCCTTTACGAGCAGTACTTC. Its translation: CSAGDRGASLYEQYF.